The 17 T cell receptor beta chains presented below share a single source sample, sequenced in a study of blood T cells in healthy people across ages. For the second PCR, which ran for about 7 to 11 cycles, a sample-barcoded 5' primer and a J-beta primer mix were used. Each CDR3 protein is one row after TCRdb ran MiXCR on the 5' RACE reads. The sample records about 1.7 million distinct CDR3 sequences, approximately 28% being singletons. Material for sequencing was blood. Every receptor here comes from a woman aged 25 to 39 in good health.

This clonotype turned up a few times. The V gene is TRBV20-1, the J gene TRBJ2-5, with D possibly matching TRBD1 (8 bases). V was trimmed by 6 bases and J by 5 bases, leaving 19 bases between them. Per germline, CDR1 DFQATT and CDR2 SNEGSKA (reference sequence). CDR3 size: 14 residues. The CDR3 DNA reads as TGCAGTGCCCAAACAGGGGGGGTCGCGGAGACCCAGTACTTC. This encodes CSAQTGGVAETQYF.

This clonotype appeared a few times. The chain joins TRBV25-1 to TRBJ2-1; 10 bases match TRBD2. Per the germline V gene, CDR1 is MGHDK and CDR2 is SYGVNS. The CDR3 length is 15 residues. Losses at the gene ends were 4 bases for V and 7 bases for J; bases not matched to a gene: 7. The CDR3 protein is CASSAAGGPRNEQFF. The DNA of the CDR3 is TGTGCCAGCAGTGCAGCGGGAGGGCCGAGGAATGAGCAGTTCTTC.

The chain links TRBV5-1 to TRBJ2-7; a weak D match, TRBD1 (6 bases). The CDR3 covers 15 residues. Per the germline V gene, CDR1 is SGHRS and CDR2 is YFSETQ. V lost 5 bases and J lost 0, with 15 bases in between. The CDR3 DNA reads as TGCGCCAGCAGACTACAGGGCGGAGGCTCCTACGAGCAGTACTTC. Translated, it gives CASRLQGGGSYEQYF. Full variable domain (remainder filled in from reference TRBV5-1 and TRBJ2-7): KAGVTQTPRYLIKTRGQQVTLSCSPISGHRSVSWYQQTPGQGLQFLFEYFSETQRNKGNFPGRFSGRQFSNSRSEMNVSTLELGDSALYLCASRLQGGGSYEQYFGPGTRLTVT.

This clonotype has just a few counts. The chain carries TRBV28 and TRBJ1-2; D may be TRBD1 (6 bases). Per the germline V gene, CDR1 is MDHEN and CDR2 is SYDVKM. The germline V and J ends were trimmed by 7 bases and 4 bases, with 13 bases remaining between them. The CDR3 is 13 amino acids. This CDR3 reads CASNTGSVYGYTF. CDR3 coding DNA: TGTGCCAGCAACACAGGGAGTGTCTATGGCTACACCTTC.

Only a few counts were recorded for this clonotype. Here the CDR3 reads CANSLYRANQPQHF. DNA for the CDR3: TGTGCCAACAGCCTATACAGGGCCAATCAGCCCCAGCATTTT. The V gene is TRBV6-5, the J gene TRBJ1-5; D may be TRBD1 (6 bases). Trimming stripped 10 bases from V and 3 bases from J, with 16 bases between. Germline V CDR1 and CDR2: MNHEY, SVGAGI. This CDR3 spans 14 amino acids.

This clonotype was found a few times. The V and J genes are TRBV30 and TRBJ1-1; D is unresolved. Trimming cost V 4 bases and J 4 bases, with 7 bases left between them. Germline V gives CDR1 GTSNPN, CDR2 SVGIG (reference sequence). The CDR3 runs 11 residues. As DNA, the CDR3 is TGTGCCTGGAAGGCGGTCACTGAAGCTTTCTTT. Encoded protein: CAWKAVTEAFF.

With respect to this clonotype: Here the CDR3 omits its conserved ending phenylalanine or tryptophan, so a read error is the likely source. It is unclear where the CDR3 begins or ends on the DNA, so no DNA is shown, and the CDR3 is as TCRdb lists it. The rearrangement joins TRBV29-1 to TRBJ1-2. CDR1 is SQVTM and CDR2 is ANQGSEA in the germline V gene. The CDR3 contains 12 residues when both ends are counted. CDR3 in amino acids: CSGYSGDYGYTV.

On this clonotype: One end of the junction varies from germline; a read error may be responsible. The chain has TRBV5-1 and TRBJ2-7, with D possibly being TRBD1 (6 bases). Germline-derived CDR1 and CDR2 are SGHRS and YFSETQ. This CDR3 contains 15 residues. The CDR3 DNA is TGCGCCAGCAGCTTGGGCGGACAGTGGGCCTACGAACAGTACTTC. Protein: CASSLGGQWAYEQYF.

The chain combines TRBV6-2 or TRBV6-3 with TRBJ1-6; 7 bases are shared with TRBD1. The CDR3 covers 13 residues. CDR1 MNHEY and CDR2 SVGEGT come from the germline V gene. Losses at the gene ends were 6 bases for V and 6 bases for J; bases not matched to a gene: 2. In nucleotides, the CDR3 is TGTGCCAGCAGAGGACAGGTTAATTCACCCCTCCACTTT. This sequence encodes CASRGQVNSPLHF.

CDR3 in DNA: TGTGCCAGCAGCTTAAGGGGAACACTCCACCCTGAAGCTTTCTTT. Its translation is CASSLRGTLHPEAFF. V is TRBV7-2 and J is TRBJ1-1, with D perhaps matching TRBD1 (5 bases). With 2 bases removed from V and 6 bases from J, the gap between germline ends came to 16 bases. This CDR3 has 15 residues. Looked up from germline, CDR1 is SGHTA and CDR2 is FQGNSA.

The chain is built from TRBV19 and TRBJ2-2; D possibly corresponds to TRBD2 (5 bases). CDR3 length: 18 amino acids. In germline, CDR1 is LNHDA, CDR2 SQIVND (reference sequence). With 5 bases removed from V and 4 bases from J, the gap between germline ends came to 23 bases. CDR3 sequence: CASSQSGWIDYGTGELFF. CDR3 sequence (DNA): TGTGCCAGTAGTCAAAGCGGTTGGATCGATTATGGCACCGGGGAGCTGTTTTTT.

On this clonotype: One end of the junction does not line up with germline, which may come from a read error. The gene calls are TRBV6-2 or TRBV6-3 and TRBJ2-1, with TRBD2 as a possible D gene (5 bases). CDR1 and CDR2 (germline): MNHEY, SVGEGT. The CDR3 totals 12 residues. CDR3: CASSRTLWEQCF. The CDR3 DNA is TGTGCCAGCAGTCGGACCCTTTGGGAGCAGTGCTTC.

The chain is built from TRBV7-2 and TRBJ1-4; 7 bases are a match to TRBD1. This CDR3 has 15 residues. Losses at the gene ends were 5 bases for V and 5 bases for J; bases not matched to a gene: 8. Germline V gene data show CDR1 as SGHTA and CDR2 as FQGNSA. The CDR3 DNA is TGTGCCAGCAGCCTGACAGGGTCCGCAAATGAAAAACTGTTTTTT. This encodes CASSLTGSANEKLFF.

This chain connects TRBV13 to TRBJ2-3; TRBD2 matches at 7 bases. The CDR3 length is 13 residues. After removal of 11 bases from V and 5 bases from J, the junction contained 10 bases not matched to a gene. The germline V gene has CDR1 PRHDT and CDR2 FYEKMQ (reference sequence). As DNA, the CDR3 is TGTGCCGCGGGGGAACCAATCGAAGATACGCAGTATTTT. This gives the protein CAAGEPIEDTQYF.

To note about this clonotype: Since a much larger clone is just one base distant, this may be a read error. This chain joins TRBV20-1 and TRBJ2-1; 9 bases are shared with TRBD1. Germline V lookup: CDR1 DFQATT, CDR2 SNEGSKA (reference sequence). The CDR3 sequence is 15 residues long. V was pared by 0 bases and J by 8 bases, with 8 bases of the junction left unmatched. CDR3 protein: CSARELGTGYDEQFF. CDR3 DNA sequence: TGCAGTGCTAGAGAGTTGGGGACAGGGTACGATGAGCAGTTCTTC.

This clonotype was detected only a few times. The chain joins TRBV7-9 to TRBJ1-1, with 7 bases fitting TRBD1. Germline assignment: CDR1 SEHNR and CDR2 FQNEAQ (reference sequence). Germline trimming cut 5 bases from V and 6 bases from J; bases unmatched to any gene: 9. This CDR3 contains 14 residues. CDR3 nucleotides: TGTGCCAGCAGCCCCCTGACAGGGAGCGCTGAAGCTTTCTTT. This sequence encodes CASSPLTGSAEAFF.

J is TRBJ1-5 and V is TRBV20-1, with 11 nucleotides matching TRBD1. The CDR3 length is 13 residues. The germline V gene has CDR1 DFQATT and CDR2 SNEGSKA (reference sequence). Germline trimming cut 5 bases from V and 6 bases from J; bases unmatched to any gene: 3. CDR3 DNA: TGCAGTGCTCAGGACAGGGGGCTTCAGCCCCAGCATTTT. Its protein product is CSAQDRGLQPQHF.